This record concerns one T cell receptor (beta chain) sequence. The sample originates from a study of blood T cell repertoires in COVID-19. Some clones are missing from TCRdb's copy, which holds only in-frame ones; the method was immunoSEQ multiplex PCR. The table shows 200,000 to 300,000 clones, with 70% to 90% occurring only once. The germline V gene encodes CDR1 SGHAT and CDR2 FQNNGV. Between the trimmed V and J ends, which lost 1 base and 3 bases, there was a span of 10 bases. The CDR3 contains 14 residues. Sequenced sample: peripheral blood. The TCR comes from a woman aged 25 to 39 with COVID-19, enrolled during active disease. The chain joins TRBV11-2 to TRBJ2-7; D unclear. The CDR3 here is CASSLAQTGYEQYF. The CDR3 DNA follows: TGTGCCAGCAGCTTAGCCCAGACTGGCTACGAGCAGTACTTC.